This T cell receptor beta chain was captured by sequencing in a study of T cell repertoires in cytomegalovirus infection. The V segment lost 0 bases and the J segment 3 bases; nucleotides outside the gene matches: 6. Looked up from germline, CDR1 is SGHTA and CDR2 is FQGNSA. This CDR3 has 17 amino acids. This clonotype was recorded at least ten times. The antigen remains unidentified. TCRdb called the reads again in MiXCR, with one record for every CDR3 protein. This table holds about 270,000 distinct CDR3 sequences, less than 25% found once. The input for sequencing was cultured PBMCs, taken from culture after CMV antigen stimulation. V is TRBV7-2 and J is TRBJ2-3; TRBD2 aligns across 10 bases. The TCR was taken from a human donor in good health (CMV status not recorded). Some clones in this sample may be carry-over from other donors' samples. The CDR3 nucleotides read TGTGCCAGCAGCTTAGCTTCTAGCGGGAGTGGGACAGATACGCAGTATTTT. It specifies CASSLASSGSGTDTQYF.